This entry concerns a single T cell receptor (beta chain). Germline V CDR1 and CDR2: SGDLS, YYNGEE. The germline V and J ends were trimmed by 3 bases and 8 bases, with 11 bases remaining between them. The CDR3 is 13 residues long. The sample originates from a study of T cell changes during pregnancy in multiple sclerosis. Assay used: immunoSEQ multiplex PCR; TCRdb lists only in-frame clones, some missing. The sample lists 50,000 to 75,000 clones, roughly 92% occurring once. The sample in question was CD8+ T cells from peripheral blood mononuclear cells, obtained in the third trimester of pregnancy. The V gene is TRBV9, the J gene TRBJ2-2; a possible D gene is TRBD1 (5 bases). The clonotype originates from a female donor with multiple sclerosis, enrolled in a pregnancy study. In nucleotides, the CDR3 is TGTGCCAGCAGCGCCCAGGGTGTGGGGGAGCTGTTTTTT. It codes for CASSAQGVGELFF.